These 24 T cell receptor beta chains share one sample of origin, sequenced in a study of regulatory T cells in long-lasting Graves disease. Combining iRepertoire HTBI primers with Arm-PCR of CDR3 regions, the authors built TCR beta libraries. TCRdb re-derived calls from the multiplex PCR reads in MiXCR, one entry per CDR3 protein. The sample includes about 660,000 distinct CDR3 sequences, 25% to 35% seen only once; the top ten take around 42%. Indicated time point: persistent/refractory GD, antithyroid drugs over 5 years with positive TRAb. PBMCs were the source of the RNA used for TCR sequencing. The specimen comprised peripheral blood mononuclear cells (PBMCs), sampled when the disease was refractory, from a patient treated with antithyroid drugs. These receptor sequences come from a female donor with Graves disease.

The V gene is TRBV28, the J gene TRBJ2-1; 9 positions match TRBD2. There are 18 residues in the CDR3. Trimming at V came to 6 bases and at J to 0 bases, leaving 12 bases not matched to a gene. CDR1 is MDHEN and CDR2 is SYDVKM in the germline V gene. CDR3 DNA sequence: TGTGCCAGCAGCCCAAGGTTCCGCGGGAGGGCCTCCTACAATGAGCAGTTCTTC. It yields the protein CASSPRFRGRASYNEQFF.

This clonotype was counted at least ten times. The V call is TRBV28, the J call TRBJ1-4; D uncertain. This CDR3 contains 15 residues. V was shortened by 2 bases and J by 7 bases, with 14 bases between the two germline ends. Germline CDR1 is MDHEN and CDR2 is SYDVKM. CDR3: CASSLQGRQAEKLFF. The CDR3 DNA sequence: TGTGCCAGCAGTTTACAAGGGAGGCAGGCTGAAAAACTGTTTTTT.

This clonotype was picked up a small number of times. This chain connects TRBV19 to TRBJ1-1; 7 bases agree with TRBD1. The CDR3 length is 13 residues. The V gene end was trimmed by 3 bases and the J gene end by 14 bases; junction bases not matched to a gene: 12. Germline CDR1 reads LNHDA; CDR2 reads SQIVND (reference sequence). CDR3 nucleotide sequence: TGTGCCAGTAGTATCCAGGGGGGCCAAGCCGGCTTCTTT. As protein: CASSIQGGQAGFF.

This clonotype was observed a handful of times. V usage is TRBV6-4 and J usage is TRBJ2-7; 13 nucleotides agree with TRBD2. The length of the CDR3 is 16 residues. The J segment lost 7 bases and the V segment lost 5 bases, leaving 11 bases of the junction unmatched. Germline CDR1 is MRHNA and CDR2 is SNTAGT. The CDR3 loop reads CASSRTSGSPFEEQYF. The CDR3 DNA reads as TGTGCCAGCAGTCGGACTAGCGGGAGCCCGTTCGAGGAGCAGTACTTC.

V usage is TRBV5-1 and J usage is TRBJ2-7, with 13 bases identical to TRBD2. V lost 4 bases to trimming and J lost 6 bases; unmatched junction nucleotides: 7. CDR3 length: 15 amino acids. Germline V gives CDR1 SGHRS, CDR2 YFSETQ. The DNA for the CDR3 is TGCGCCAGCAGCCCCTGGACTAGCGGGAGTGGCGAGCAGTACTTC. Protein product: CASSPWTSGSGEQYF.

The chain is built from TRBV7-9 and TRBJ1-4, with 12 bases identical to TRBD1. V lost 4 bases, J lost 0 bases, and 6 bases stayed unmatched. This CDR3 has 18 residues. From germline, CDR1 is SEHNR and CDR2 FQNEAQ (reference sequence). The CDR3 loop is CASSSWDRGLSTNEKLFF. In DNA form, the CDR3 reads TGTGCCAGCAGCTCCTGGGACAGGGGGCTCTCAACTAATGAAAAACTGTTTTTT. Filled out from reference TRBV7-9 and TRBJ1-4, the complete variable domain reads DTGVSQNPRHKITKRGQNVTFRCDPISEHNRLYWYRQTLGQGPEFLTYFQNEAQLEKSRLLSDRFSAERPKGSFSTLEIQRTEQGDSAMYLCASSSWDRGLSTNEKLFFGSGTQLSVL.

This clonotype was seen ten or more times. This chain connects TRBV20-1 to TRBJ2-5; 8 bases map to TRBD1. With V trimmed by 6 bases and J by 2 bases, 8 bases remained unmatched. Germline V gene sequence: CDR1 DFQATT, CDR2 SNEGSKA (reference sequence). This CDR3 has 14 residues. The CDR3 region has the DNA TGCAGTGCCGCAGGGGGCCTAGGGCAAGAGACCCAGTACTTC. It yields the protein CSAAGGLGQETQYF.

V gene TRBV12-3 or TRBV12-4 combines with J gene TRBJ1-5, with D perhaps matching TRBD1 (5 bases). Trimming pared 7 bases from V and 0 bases from J, leaving 13 bases between. This CDR3 has 15 residues. The DNA for the CDR3 is TGTGCCAGCACTCGGGGGTCAGTTAGCAATCAGCCCCAGCATTTT. It yields the protein CASTRGSVSNQPQHF.

For this clonotype: The CDR3 end shows no conserved phenylalanine or tryptophan, and so a read error is likely. The gene calls are TRBV19 and TRBJ1-2; 8 bases map to TRBD1. This CDR3 is built from 15 residues. Looked up from germline, CDR1 is LNHDA and CDR2 is SQIVND (reference sequence). With V trimmed by 4 bases and J by 2 bases, 6 bases remained unmatched. CDR3 in DNA: TGTGCCAGTAGTACCAGGACAGGGATGAACTATGGCTACACCCTC. It specifies CASSTRTGMNYGYTL.

The chain combines TRBV5-1 with TRBJ1-4; D may be TRBD1 (6 bases). Trimming left V 2 bases short and J 2 bases short, with 10 bases between. The CDR3 has 15 residues. Germline V gene sequence: CDR1 SGHRS, CDR2 YFSETQ. CDR3 DNA: TGCGCCAGCAGCTTCAATCAGGGGACTAATGAAAAACTGTTTTTT. Translating it yields CASSFNQGTNEKLFF.

The V gene is TRBV6-1, the J gene TRBJ1-6; D is uncertain. CDR3 size: 13 residues. V lost 2 bases and J 14 bases, leaving 13 bases between the germline ends. From germline, CDR1 is MNHNS and CDR2 SASEGT. CDR3 DNA sequence: TGTGCCAGCAGTGAAAGGATAGATGTAACCCTCCACTTT. Translating it yields CASSERIDVTLHF.

The V call is TRBV7-9, the J call TRBJ1-2, with no clear D. The CDR3 totals 16 residues. Trimming left V 0 bases short and J 5 bases short, with 16 bases between. Germline CDR1 reads SEHNR; CDR2 reads FQNEAQ (reference sequence). The DNA for the CDR3 is TGTGCCAGCAGCTTAGCCCTGGACGTGTCTGGGTATGGCTACACCTTC. Encoded protein: CASSLALDVSGYGYTF.

Comment on this clonotype: In this CDR3 the conserved last residue, phenylalanine or tryptophan, is missing, so a read error is likely. This chain uses TRBV27 with TRBJ1-1, with TRBD1 matching over 7 bases. CDR1 MNHEY and CDR2 SMNVEV come from the germline V gene (reference sequence). Trimming removed 4 bases from V and 3 bases from J; junction bases left unmatched: 5. The CDR3 has 14 residues. The CDR3, as DNA: TGTGCCAGCAGTTCCGGACAGGCAGACACTGAAGCTTTCCTT. Its translation is CASSSGQADTEAFL.

V gene TRBV6-1 combines with J gene TRBJ1-1, with a weak D call TRBD1 (6 bases). Germline V CDR1 and CDR2: MNHNS, SASEGT. Trimming pared 6 bases from V and 1 base from J, leaving 15 bases between. The CDR3 extends over 15 amino acids. CDR3 region: CASRLAGTPNTEAFF. The CDR3 nucleotides are TGTGCCAGCAGATTGGCCGGGACACCGAACACTGAAGCTTTCTTT.

This clonotype was counted ten times or more. The chain uses TRBV6-2 or TRBV6-3 and TRBJ1-1; D is undetermined. Germline V gene data show CDR1 as MNHEY and CDR2 as SVGEGT. The V end lost 2 bases, the J end lost 1 base, and 11 bases lay between the germline ends. The CDR3 covers 15 residues. Here the CDR3 reads CASSYKAGGNTEAFF. The CDR3 coding sequence is TGTGCCAGCAGTTACAAGGCAGGTGGGAACACTGAAGCTTTCTTT.

J is TRBJ1-4 and V is TRBV3-1; D not certain. Germline V CDR1 and CDR2: LGHDT, YNNKEL (reference sequence). V was clipped by 2 bases and J by 0 bases, with 7 bases between them. The CDR3 length is 15 residues. CDR3 loop: CASSQNHATNEKLFF. The DNA for the CDR3 is TGTGCCAGCAGCCAAAACCACGCAACTAATGAAAAACTGTTTTTT.

This clonotype was counted at least ten times. The chain joins TRBV6-5 to TRBJ2-5; D unresolved. The germline V and J ends were trimmed by 0 bases and 5 bases, with 16 bases remaining between them. The CDR3 is 16 residues long. The germline V gene has CDR1 MNHEY and CDR2 SVGAGI. The CDR3 nucleotides are TGTGCCAGCAGTTACTCCGAGATGGCGCTTTGGGAGACCCAGTACTTC. Translated, it gives CASSYSEMALWETQYF.

The chain combines TRBV5-1 with TRBJ1-1; D might be TRBD1 (5 bases). The germline V and J ends were trimmed by 4 bases and 5 bases, with 21 bases remaining between them. Looked up from germline, CDR1 is SGHRS and CDR2 is YFSETQ. The CDR3 spans 16 residues. CDR3 sequence: CASSPWGLDGGTEAFF. For the CDR3, the DNA is TGCGCCAGCAGCCCCTGGGGCCTGGACGGGGGGACTGAAGCTTTCTTT.

This clonotype was recorded at least ten times. The genes are TRBV19 and TRBJ1-1; 8 bases line up with TRBD1. V dropped 9 bases and J dropped 5; count of bases not matched to a gene: 11. Germline V lookup: CDR1 LNHDA, CDR2 SQIVND (reference sequence). CDR3 length: 14 amino acids. Here the CDR3 DNA reads TGTGCCAGCAGCATTCAGGGGGCTGGAACTGAAGCTTTCTTT. Translation gives CASSIQGAGTEAFF.

The rearrangement joins TRBV7-9 to TRBJ2-7; D remains unclear. The germline CDR1 and CDR2 sequences are SEHNR and FQNEAQ (reference sequence). The V end was cut by 0 bases, the J end by 6 bases, with 12 bases between. The CDR3 spans 14 residues. The CDR3 loop is CASSLARRVGEQYF. Written as DNA, the CDR3 is TGTGCCAGCAGCTTAGCGCGTAGGGTTGGCGAGCAGTACTTC.

CDR3 bases: TGTGCCAGCTCAGGAAGGGGGCGCGGTGAAGCTTTCTTT. It codes for CASSGRGRGEAFF. This chain uses TRBV27 with TRBJ1-1; 7 nucleotides align to TRBD1. Trimming at V came to 8 bases and at J to 7 bases, leaving 10 bases not matched to a gene. Germline CDR1 MNHEY, CDR2 SMNVEV (reference sequence). This CDR3 is built from 13 residues.

The CDR3 here is CASSQDIGRTNYGYTF. Here the CDR3 DNA reads TGCGCCAGCAGCCAAGATATCGGCAGGACTAACTATGGCTACACCTTC. The V call is TRBV4-1, the J call TRBJ1-2; D unresolved. V lost 0 bases, J lost 0 bases, and 11 bases lay in between. Per the germline V gene, CDR1 is MGHRA and CDR2 is YSYEKL. There are 16 residues in the CDR3.

CDR3 in amino acids: CSARAGTAEWAQYF. The CDR3 DNA follows: TGCAGTGCTAGAGCCGGGACCGCGGAGTGGGCGCAGTATTTT. The J gene is TRBJ2-3, the V gene TRBV20-1; the D gene could be TRBD1 or TRBD2 (5 bases each). There are 14 residues in the CDR3. V shed 1 base and J shed 10 bases, with 18 bases lying between them. CDR1 is DFQATT and CDR2 is SNEGSKA in the germline V gene (reference sequence).

V usage is TRBV11-3 and J usage is TRBJ1-5, with unresolved D. The length of the CDR3 is 16 residues. V lost 5 bases, J lost 5 bases, and 19 bases lay in between. The V gene's germline CDR1 is SGHNT and CDR2 YENEEA. The CDR3 DNA is TGTGCCAGCAGCCGTACTAATCGACAAGGCGATCAGCCCCAGCATTTT. As protein: CASSRTNRQGDQPQHF.